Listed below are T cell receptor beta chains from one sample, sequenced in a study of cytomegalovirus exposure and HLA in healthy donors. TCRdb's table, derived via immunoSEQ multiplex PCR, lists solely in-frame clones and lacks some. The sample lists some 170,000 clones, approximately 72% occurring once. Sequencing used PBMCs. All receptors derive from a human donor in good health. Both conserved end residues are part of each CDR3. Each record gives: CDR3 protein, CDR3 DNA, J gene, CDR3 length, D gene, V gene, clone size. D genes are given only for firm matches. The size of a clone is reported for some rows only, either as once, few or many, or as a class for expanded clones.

CASSQGIAGLQETQYF | TGCGCCAGCAGCCAAGGTATAGCGGGGTTGCAAGAGACCCAGTACTTC | TRBJ2-5 | 16 | TRBD2 | TRBV4-1 | once
CAGGRGDQETQYF | TGTGCCGGCGGGCGGGGGGATCAAGAGACCCAGTACTTC | TRBJ2-5 | 13 | TRBD2 | TRBV2 | once
CASSLGRDRDEQYF | TGTGCCAGCAGCTTAGGACGAGACAGGGACGAGCAGTACTTC | TRBJ2-7 | 14 | TRBD1 | TRBV7-9 | .
CASSSVDSNYGYTF | TGTGCTAGCAGCTCGGTAGACTCTAACTATGGCTACACCTTC | TRBJ1-2 | 14 | . | TRBV5-6 | .
CASNTGSANMDYEQYF | TGTGCCAGTAATACAGGCTCCGCCAACATGGATTACGAGCAGTACTTC | TRBJ2-7 | 16 | . | TRBV19 | once
CASSLDRGWTGELFF | TGTGCCAGCAGCTTGGACAGGGGATGGACCGGGGAGCTGTTTTTT | TRBJ2-2 | 15 | TRBD1 | TRBV5-6 | .
CASTRAGPYNSPLHF | TGTGCCAGTACCCGCGCGGGGCCCTATAATTCACCCCTCCACTTT | TRBJ1-6 | 15 | . | TRBV6-5 | .
CAISESMGQGDTGELFF | TGTGCCATCAGTGAGTCGATGGGACAGGGTGACACCGGGGAGCTGTTTTTT | TRBJ2-2 | 17 | TRBD1 | TRBV10-3 | .
CASSAQAGYSYEQYF | TGTGCCAGCAGTGCCCAAGCGGGATACTCCTACGAGCAGTACTTC | TRBJ2-7 | 15 | TRBD2 | TRBV6-1 | .
CASSTTGGNEQYF | TGTGCCAGCAGCACAACAGGGGGCAACGAGCAGTACTTC | TRBJ2-7 | 13 | TRBD1 | TRBV11-1 | few
CASSPVLTDTQYF | TGTGCCAGCAGCCCCGTACTTACAGATACGCAGTATTTT | TRBJ2-3 | 13 | . | TRBV7-6 | .
CASSLGIQGQAF | TGTGCCAGCAGCTTGGGTATACAGGGCCAAGCCTTC | TRBJ1-2 | 12 | . | TRBV7-8 | .
CASSESGLQSYEQYF | TGTGCCAGCAGTGAGTCAGGGCTTCAATCGTACGAGCAGTACTTC | TRBJ2-7 | 15 | . | TRBV6-1 | .
CASSFGRVTEAFF | TGTGCCAGCAGCTTCGGCAGGGTCACTGAAGCTTTCTTT | TRBJ1-1 | 13 | . | TRBV5-6 | .
CASSRRGQDTEAFF | TGTGCCAGTAGTAGGAGGGGGCAGGACACTGAAGCTTTCTTT | TRBJ1-1 | 14 | TRBD1 | TRBV19 | .
CASSTGGFGQETQYF | TGTGCCAGCAGCACGGGGGGGTTTGGGCAAGAGACCCAGTACTTC | TRBJ2-5 | 15 | TRBD2 | TRBV2 | .
CASSIGNQPQHF | TGTGCCAGCAGTATAGGCAATCAGCCCCAGCATTTT | TRBJ1-5 | 12 | . | TRBV13 | .
CASSVNSYTDTQYF | TGTGCCAGCAGCGTAAACAGCTACACAGATACGCAGTATTTT | TRBJ2-3 | 14 | . | TRBV9 | .
CASTGQGNQPQHF | TGTGCCAGCACCGGACAGGGTAATCAACCCCAGCATTTT | TRBJ1-5 | 13 | TRBD1 | TRBV2 | .
CASSYQDRGRWGYTF | TGTGCCAGCAGTTACCAGGACAGGGGGCGATGGGGCTACACCTTC | TRBJ1-2 | 15 | TRBD1 | TRBV6-5 | .
CASSEGLAAYNEQFF | TGTGCCAGCAGTGAAGGACTAGCAGCCTACAATGAGCAGTTCTTC | TRBJ2-1 | 15 | TRBD2 | TRBV6-1 | few
CASKTGGSYNEQFF | TGCGCCAGCAAGACAGGGGGCTCCTACAATGAGCAGTTCTTC | TRBJ2-1 | 14 | TRBD1 | TRBV10-1 | .
CSVEFMDRNTDTQYF | TGCAGCGTTGAATTCATGGACAGAAACACAGATACGCAGTATTTT | TRBJ2-3 | 15 | . | TRBV29-1 | .
CASSPGGGMVQPQHF | TGTGCCAGCAGTCCCGGGGGGGGAATGGTTCAGCCCCAGCATTTT | TRBJ1-5 | 15 | . | TRBV6-6 | few
CASSEQGHGNQPQHF | TGTGCCAGCAGCGAACAGGGCCATGGCAATCAGCCCCAGCATTTT | TRBJ1-5 | 15 | . | TRBV9 | .
CASSHNDRVAFF | TGTGCCAGCAGCCACAACGACAGGGTGGCTTTCTTT | TRBJ1-1 | 12 | TRBD1 | TRBV5-6 | .
CASSSGRTSGVTDTQYF | TGTGCCAGCAGCTCAGGGAGGACTAGCGGGGTCACAGATACGCAGTATTTT | TRBJ2-3 | 17 | TRBD2 | TRBV9 | .
CASSQGMASYGYTF | TGCGCCAGCAGCCAAGGAATGGCCAGCTATGGCTACACCTTC | TRBJ1-2 | 14 | . | TRBV4-1 | .
CAWSPSGGPKETQYF | TGTGCCTGGAGTCCGTCGGGGGGGCCAAAAGAGACCCAGTACTTC | TRBJ2-5 | 15 | TRBD2 | TRBV30 | .
CASSLAGGEGKAFF | TGTGCCAGCAGCTTAGCGGGGGGGGAGGGCAAAGCTTTCTTT | TRBJ1-1 | 14 | . | TRBV7-2 | .
CASIPDSPGSGYTF | TGTGCCAGCATTCCGGACAGTCCAGGAAGTGGCTACACCTTC | TRBJ1-2 | 14 | . | TRBV5-4 | .
CAWSVLQGVARLGQSTDTQYF | TGTGCCTGGAGTGTTCTGCAGGGCGTGGCCCGACTAGGGCAAAGCACAGATACGCAGTATTTT | TRBJ2-3 | 21 | . | TRBV30 | once
CASSQGDRGEAFF | TGCGCCAGCAGCCAAGGGGACAGAGGTGAAGCTTTCTTT | TRBJ1-1 | 13 | TRBD1 | TRBV4-1 | .
CASRRTGDNDEQYF | TGTGCCAGCAGGCGCACAGGGGACAACGACGAGCAGTACTTC | TRBJ2-7 | 14 | TRBD1 | TRBV14 | .
CASSLDLASGGAKDTQYF | TGCGCCAGCAGCTTGGACTTAGCTAGCGGGGGGGCCAAAGATACGCAGTATTTT | TRBJ2-3 | 18 | TRBD2 | TRBV5-1 | .
CAWSGGTVNTEAFF | TGTGCCTGGAGTGGGGGGACAGTGAACACTGAAGCTTTCTTT | TRBJ1-1 | 14 | TRBD1 | TRBV30 | once
CSVDNGYGYTF | TGCAGCGTTGATAACGGCTATGGCTACACCTTC | TRBJ1-2 | 11 | . | TRBV29-1 | .
CAYDLDRVSYEQYF | TGTGCCTACGACTTGGACAGGGTCAGTTACGAGCAGTACTTC | TRBJ2-7 | 14 | TRBD1 | TRBV30 | .
CASSPGRGGVPNEQFF | TGCGCCAGCAGCCCGGGCCGGGGAGGGGTTCCAAATGAGCAGTTCTTC | TRBJ2-1 | 16 | TRBD2 | TRBV5-1 | .
CASSLTGSTEAFF | TGTGCCAGCAGCCTCACAGGGAGCACTGAAGCTTTCTTT | TRBJ1-1 | 13 | . | TRBV13 | .
CASSPWGTSTDTQYF | TGCGCCAGCAGCCCCTGGGGGACTAGCACAGATACGCAGTATTTT | TRBJ2-3 | 15 | . | TRBV5-1 | .
CASSYSEEETQYF | TGTGCCAGCAGTTACTCTGAGGAAGAGACCCAGTACTTC | TRBJ2-5 | 13 | . | TRBV6-5 | .
CASSLGDRGDTIYF | TGCGCCAGCAGCCTAGGGGACAGGGGTGACACCATATATTTT | TRBJ1-3 | 14 | TRBD1 | TRBV5-1 | .
CASSGDRAGELFF | TGCGCCAGCAGTGGGGACAGGGCCGGGGAGCTGTTTTTT | TRBJ2-2 | 13 | TRBD1 | TRBV10-2 | .
CASSYSKTSGYSEQFF | TGTGCCAGCAGTTACTCGAAGACTAGCGGGTACTCTGAGCAGTTCTTC | TRBJ2-1 | 16 | TRBD2 | TRBV6-5 | .
CASSQQGPNYGYTF | TGCGCCAGCAGCCAACAGGGCCCTAACTATGGCTACACCTTC | TRBJ1-2 | 14 | . | TRBV4-1 | .
CASSYAGGNTEAFF | TGTGCCAGCAGTTACGCAGGGGGGAACACTGAAGCTTTCTTT | TRBJ1-1 | 14 | TRBD1 | TRBV6-5 | .
CASSTRDSPYEQYF | TGTGCCAGCAGCACCCGGGACAGTCCCTACGAGCAGTACTTC | TRBJ2-7 | 14 | TRBD1 | TRBV9 | .
CASSLSYEQYF | TGTGCCAGCAGCCTATCGTATGAGCAGTACTTC | TRBJ2-7 | 11 | . | TRBV7-9 | .
CASSLLGADHEQFF | TGTGCCAGCAGCTTGCTGGGGGCCGACCATGAGCAGTTCTTC | TRBJ2-1 | 14 | . | TRBV7-2 | .
CASGLASSTDTQYF | TGCGCCAGCGGCCTTGCCTCCTCCACAGATACGCAGTATTTT | TRBJ2-3 | 14 | . | TRBV5-1 | .
CASRPQGLNGAFF | TGTGCCAGCAGGCCGCAGGGGTTGAATGGAGCTTTCTTT | TRBJ1-1 | 13 | . | TRBV6-5 | .
CASSWTGGLNSPLHF | TGTGCCAGCAGTTGGACAGGGGGGCTAAATTCACCCCTCCACTTT | TRBJ1-6 | 15 | TRBD1 | TRBV28 | .
CASSRPDIYEQYF | TGTGCCAGCAGCCGCCCCGACATCTACGAGCAGTACTTC | TRBJ2-7 | 13 | . | TRBV7-9 | .
CASSGYTDTQYF | TGTGCCAGCAGTGGCTACACAGATACGCAGTATTTT | TRBJ2-3 | 12 | . | TRBV2 | .
CASSEWRGATDTQYF | TGTGCCAGCAGCGAGTGGCGGGGGGCCACAGATACGCAGTATTTT | TRBJ2-3 | 15 | TRBD2 | TRBV2 | .
CASSVGLAGDEQFF | TGTGCCAGCAGCGTAGGTCTAGCGGGGGATGAGCAGTTCTTC | TRBJ2-1 | 14 | TRBD2 | TRBV9 | .
CASSLARGTYNEQFF | TGTGCCAGCAGCTTAGCGCGGGGAACCTACAATGAGCAGTTCTTC | TRBJ2-1 | 15 | . | TRBV7-2 | once
CASSTSGGTYNEQFF | TGTGCCAGCAGCACTAGCGGGGGGACCTACAATGAGCAGTTCTTC | TRBJ2-1 | 15 | TRBD2 | TRBV7-8 | .
CASSLTVGGGTDTQYF | TGTGCCAGCAGTTTAACCGTCGGGGGGGGCACAGATACGCAGTATTTT | TRBJ2-3 | 16 | TRBD2 | TRBV27 | .